The clone carrying this T cell receptor beta chain was picked up many times. What it binds is not known. This entry belongs to a study of T cells in Graves' hyperthyroidism and ophthalmopathy. TCR beta CDR3 sequences were amplified from RNA transcripts. HTBI primers drove first-round RT-PCR of the TCR CDR3. TCRdb reprocessed the multiplex PCR reads with MiXCR, giving one entry per CDR3 protein. Of about 270,000 distinct CDR3 sequences listed, roughly 15% are singletons. Fresh peripheral blood, 7.5 to 10 ml of it, supplied the PBMCs. Germline values: CDR1 MNHEY, CDR2 SMNVEV (reference sequence). V was pared by 2 bases and J by 5 bases, with 7 bases between. The CDR3 loop spans 13 amino acids. Study-wide results and caveats: Ophthalmopathy was separated from stable hyperthyroidism by a 13 V-J model.

This receptor was identified in a woman aged 50 to 60 with Graves' hyperthyroidism that later progressed to Graves' ophthalmopathy. The sample comprised blood. This chain connects TRBV27 to TRBJ2-1, with D uncertain. CDR3 sequence (DNA): TGTGCCAGCAGTTTAGGGTTCGACAATGAGCAGTTCTTC. Translating gives CASSLGFDNEQFF.